This note documents a single TCR beta chain sequence. Its antigen is unknown. PCR amplification relied on 60 Vbeta primers (plus 13 Jbeta primers). The method was immunoSEQ multiplex PCR; TCRdb's version includes in-frame clones alone and lacks a portion of them. The sample lists 120,000 to 150,000 clones; approximately 81% were seen once. The sample is drawn from a study of cytomegalovirus exposure and HLA in healthy donors. The germline gives CDR1 WNHNN, CDR2 SYGVQD (reference sequence). V was shortened by 3 bases and J by 2 bases, with 5 bases between the two germline ends. This CDR3 contains 13 residues. Study-level points and caveats: The classifier reportedly diagnosed cytomegalovirus status with high sensitivity and specificity. Later on, a genetic analysis was performed. It linked a missense variant in DCLRE1C with V- and J-gene trimming of TCR beta. Most of the TCR beta V segments (in an earlier analysis) were productive either about 87% or about 30% of the time.

The chain carries TRBV10-1 and TRBJ2-1; D uncertain. This TCR was recovered from a woman in her thirties or forties in good health and CMV-seropositive. Source material: PBMCs. The CDR3: CASSEQAYNEQFF. The CDR3 coding sequence is TGCGCCAGCAGTGAACAAGCCTACAATGAGCAGTTCTTC.